This paragraph covers one T cell receptor (beta chain) sequence. Clones were sequenced by immunoSEQ multiplex PCR, and TCRdb holds only the in-frame ones, with some missing. This sample has approximately 130,000 clones, with around 78% found just once. These data come from a study of blood T cell repertoires in COVID-19. The overall study: PBMCs, B-cell-depleted T cells, or T cells were the source of the cDNA or gDNA that made up the material.

This receptor was obtained from a human donor in a cohort sampled during active COVID-19. The sequencing input was peripheral blood.

The CDR3 region is CASSPGLAGAYTDTQYF. The CDR3, as DNA: TGTGCCAGCAGCCCGGGACTAGCGGGGGCCTACACAGATACGCAGTATTTT. The chain employs TRBV5-6 and TRBJ2-3; 14 nucleotides match TRBD2. V shed 4 bases and J 2 bases; nucleotides not matched to a gene: 6. The germline gives CDR1 SGHDT, CDR2 YYEEEE. CDR3 length: 17 amino acids.